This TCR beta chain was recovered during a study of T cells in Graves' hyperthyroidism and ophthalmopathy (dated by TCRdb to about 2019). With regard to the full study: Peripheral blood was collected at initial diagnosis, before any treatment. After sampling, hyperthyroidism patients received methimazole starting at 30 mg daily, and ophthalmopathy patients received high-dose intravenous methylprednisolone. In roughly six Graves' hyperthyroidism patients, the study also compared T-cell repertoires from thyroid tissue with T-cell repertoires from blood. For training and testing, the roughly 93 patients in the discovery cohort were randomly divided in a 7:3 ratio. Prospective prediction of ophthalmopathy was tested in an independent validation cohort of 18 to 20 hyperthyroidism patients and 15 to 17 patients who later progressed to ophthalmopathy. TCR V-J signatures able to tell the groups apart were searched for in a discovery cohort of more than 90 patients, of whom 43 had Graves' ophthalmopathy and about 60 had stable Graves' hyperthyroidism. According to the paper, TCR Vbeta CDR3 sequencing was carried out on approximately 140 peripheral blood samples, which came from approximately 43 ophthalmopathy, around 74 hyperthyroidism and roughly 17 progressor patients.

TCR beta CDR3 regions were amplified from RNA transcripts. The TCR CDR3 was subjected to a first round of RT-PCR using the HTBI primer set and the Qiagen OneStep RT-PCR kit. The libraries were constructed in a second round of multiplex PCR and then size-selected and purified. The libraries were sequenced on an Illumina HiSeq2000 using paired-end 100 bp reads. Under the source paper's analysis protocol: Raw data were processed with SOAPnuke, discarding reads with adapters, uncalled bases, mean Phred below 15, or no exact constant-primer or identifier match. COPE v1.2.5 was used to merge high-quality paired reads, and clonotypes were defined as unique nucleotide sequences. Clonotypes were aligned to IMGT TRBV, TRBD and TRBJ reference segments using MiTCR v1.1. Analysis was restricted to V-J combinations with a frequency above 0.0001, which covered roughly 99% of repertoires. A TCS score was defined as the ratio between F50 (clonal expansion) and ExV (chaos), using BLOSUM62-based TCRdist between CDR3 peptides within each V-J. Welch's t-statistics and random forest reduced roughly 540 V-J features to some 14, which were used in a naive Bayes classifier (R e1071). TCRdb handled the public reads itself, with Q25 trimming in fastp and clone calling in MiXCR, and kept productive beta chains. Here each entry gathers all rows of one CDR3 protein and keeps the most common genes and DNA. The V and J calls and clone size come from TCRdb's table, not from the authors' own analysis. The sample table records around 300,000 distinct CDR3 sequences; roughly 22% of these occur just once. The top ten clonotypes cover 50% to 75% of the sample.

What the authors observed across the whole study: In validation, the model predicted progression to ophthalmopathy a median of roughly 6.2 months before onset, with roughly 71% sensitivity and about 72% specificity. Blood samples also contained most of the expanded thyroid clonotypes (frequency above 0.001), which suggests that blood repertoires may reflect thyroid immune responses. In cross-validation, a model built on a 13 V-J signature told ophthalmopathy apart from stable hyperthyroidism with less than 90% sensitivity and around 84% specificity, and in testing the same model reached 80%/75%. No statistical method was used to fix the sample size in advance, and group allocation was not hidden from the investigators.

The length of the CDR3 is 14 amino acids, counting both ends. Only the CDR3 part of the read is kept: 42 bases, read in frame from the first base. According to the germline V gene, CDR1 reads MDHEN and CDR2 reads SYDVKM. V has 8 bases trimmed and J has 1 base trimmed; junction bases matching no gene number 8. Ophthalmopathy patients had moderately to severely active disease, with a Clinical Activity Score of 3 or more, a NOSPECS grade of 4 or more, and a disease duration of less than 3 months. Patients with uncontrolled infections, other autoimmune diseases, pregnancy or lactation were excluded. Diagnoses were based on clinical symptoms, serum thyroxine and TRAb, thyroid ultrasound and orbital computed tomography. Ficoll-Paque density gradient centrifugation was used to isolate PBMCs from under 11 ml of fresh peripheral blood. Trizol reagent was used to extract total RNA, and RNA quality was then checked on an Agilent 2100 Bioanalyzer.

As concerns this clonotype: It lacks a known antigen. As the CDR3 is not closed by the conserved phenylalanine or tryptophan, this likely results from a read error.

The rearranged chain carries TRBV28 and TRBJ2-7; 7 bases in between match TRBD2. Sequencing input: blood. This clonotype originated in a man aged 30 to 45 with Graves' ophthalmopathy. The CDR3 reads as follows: CASWGRATSYEQYS. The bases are TGTGCCAGCTGGGGGAGGGCCACGTCCTACGAGCAGTACTCC.